One and the same sample provided the 23 T cell receptor beta chains below, sequenced in a study of cytomegalovirus exposure and HLA in healthy donors. 60 Vbeta and 13 Jbeta primers were used in PCR. TCRdb's copy holds only in-frame clones and misses some; the assay was immunoSEQ multiplex PCR. The repertoire holds about 130,000 clones, with 55% to 75% as singletons. The sequenced material came from PBMCs. The receptors derive from a man aged 25 to 40 in good health and CMV-seropositive.

The CDR3 sequence: CASSLAVASLQYGTDTQYF. CDR3 in DNA: TGTGCCAGCAGCTTGGCCGTGGCTAGCCTACAGTACGGCACAGATACGCAGTATTTT. V usage is TRBV5-6 and J usage is TRBJ2-3; tentative D call: TRBD2 (5 bases). This CDR3 spans 19 amino acids. Germline loops: CDR1 SGHDT, CDR2 YYEEEE. V was trimmed by 0 bases and J by 1 base, leaving 21 bases between them.

The gene calls are TRBV5-1 and TRBJ2-2; 9 nucleotides match TRBD2. This CDR3 comprises 14 residues. Trimming took 5 bases from V and 3 from J; bases not matched to a gene: 2. CDR1 SGHRS and CDR2 YFSETQ come from the germline V gene. The CDR3 nucleotides are TGCGCCAGCAGACGGACTAGCGACACCGGGGAGCTGTTTTTT. It translates to CASRRTSDTGELFF.

The genes are TRBV6-1 and TRBJ1-4, with D possibly being TRBD1 (5 bases). Per the germline V gene, CDR1 is MNHNS and CDR2 is SASEGT. There are 14 residues in the CDR3. The V and J ends lost 10 bases and 4 bases respectively, with 16 bases between them. The CDR3 bases are TGTGCCACCGCTTTCCAGGGCGTTAATGAAAAACTGTTTTTT. Its protein product is CATAFQGVNEKLFF.

The chain links TRBV25-1 to TRBJ1-4; 7 bases match TRBD1. The V segment lost 3 bases and the J segment 5 bases; nucleotides outside the gene matches: 15. CDR3 size: 18 residues. Looked up from germline, CDR1 is MGHDK and CDR2 is SYGVNS. The CDR3: CASSDPRNVQGINEKLFF. The CDR3 DNA is TGTGCCAGCAGTGATCCCCGAAATGTACAGGGGATAAATGAAAAACTGTTTTTT.

V gene TRBV11-2 combines with J gene TRBJ2-3; D gene unclear. The CDR3 has 14 residues. The V and J ends lost 4 bases and 4 bases respectively, with 12 bases between them. CDR1 is SGHAT, CDR2 FQNNGV, per germline. The CDR3 coding sequence is TGTGCCAGCAGCTCGCCTAGTGGTGCAGATACGCAGTATTTT. Translated: CASSSPSGADTQYF.

The table lists this clone with a few counts. The junction departs from the called germline gene at one end, perhaps through a read error. The V gene is TRBV7-7, the J gene TRBJ2-1; 8 nucleotides align to TRBD1. Germline assignment: CDR1 SSHAT and CDR2 FNYEAQ (reference sequence). CDR3 length: 15 amino acids. For the CDR3, the DNA is TGTGCTAGCAGCAAGAGGACAGGGCCAGTCGATGAGCAGTTCTTC. As protein: CASSKRTGPVDEQFF.

In its sample, this clone was seen once. The J gene is TRBJ2-7, the V gene TRBV4-2; 10 positions match TRBD2. The CDR3 covers 16 residues. With V trimmed by 1 base and J by 0 bases, 3 bases remained unmatched. The germline CDR1 and CDR2 sequences are LGHNA and YNFKEQ. The CDR3 bases are TGTGCCAGCAGCCAAGGCGGACTAGCGGACTCCTACGAGCAGTACTTC. Its translation: CASSQGGLADSYEQYF.

The CDR3 spells CASSPGQGWREQYF. The CDR3 DNA sequence: TGTGCCAGCAGCCCGGGACAGGGGTGGCGCGAGCAGTACTTC. This chain links TRBV5-6 with TRBJ2-7; 10 bases align to TRBD1. The CDR3 length is 14 residues. J was trimmed by 6 bases and V by 4 bases; bases with no gene match: 7. Germline lookup yields CDR1 SGHDT and CDR2 YYEEEE.

The chain employs TRBV18 and TRBJ2-7, with 9 bases that match TRBD1. The CDR3 contains 14 residues. Per the germline V gene, CDR1 is KGHSH and CDR2 is LQKENI. V was pared by 6 bases and J by 4 bases, with 7 bases of the junction left unmatched. The CDR3 DNA is TGTGCCAGCTCCTCCGGGACAGGGTATTACGAGCAGTACTTC. Amino acids: CASSSGTGYYEQYF.

V and J are TRBV6-1 and TRBJ1-6; D is unclear. There are 15 residues in the CDR3. V lost 2 bases to trimming and J lost 5 bases, with 10 bases between them. Germline loops: CDR1 MNHNS, CDR2 SASEGT. The CDR3 DNA follows: TGTGCCAGCAGTGAAACGCAGCGAGATAATTCACCCCTCCACTTT. Encoded protein: CASSETQRDNSPLHF.

J is TRBJ2-2 and V is TRBV4-1, with TRBD1 matching 8 bases. V dropped 5 bases and J dropped 6; count of bases not matched to a gene: 14. The CDR3 totals 17 residues. The germline V gene encodes CDR1 MGHRA and CDR2 YSYEKL. The CDR3 spells CASSECQGACRAGELFF. CDR3 in DNA: TGCGCCAGCAGCGAATGCCAGGGGGCATGCCGGGCCGGGGAGCTGTTTTTT.

The chain couples TRBV29-1 to TRBJ2-3; TRBD1 is a possible D gene (5 bases). Germline lookup yields CDR1 SQVTM and CDR2 ANQGSEA. This CDR3 is built from 13 residues. V dropped 7 bases and J dropped 5 bases, with 16 bases sitting between them. The CDR3 region is CSGVRGPGDTQYF. CDR3 nucleotide sequence: TGCAGCGGAGTAAGGGGCCCGGGAGATACGCAGTATTTT.

This clone was observed a handful of times. The chain has TRBV4-2 and TRBJ2-7; 9 positions match TRBD2. Trimming took 0 bases from V and 2 from J; bases not matched to a gene: 8. CDR1 and CDR2 from the germline V gene are LGHNA and YNFKEQ. The CDR3 is 17 amino acids. CDR3 DNA: TGTGCCAGCAGCCAAGAGGCTAGCGGGACTAAACCCTACGAGCAGTACTTC. Protein product: CASSQEASGTKPYEQYF.

This rearrangement joins TRBV30 to TRBJ1-3; possible D gene TRBD1, 5 bases. This CDR3 is 15 amino acids long. V was pared by 2 bases and J by 4 bases, with 15 bases between. Germline lookup yields CDR1 GTSNPN and CDR2 SVGIG (reference sequence). CDR3 sequence reads: CAWSRGLESGNTIYF. In DNA, the CDR3 is TGTGCCTGGAGTCGGGGGTTAGAGAGCGGAAACACCATATATTTT.

The gene calls are TRBV18 and TRBJ2-1; D may be TRBD1 (6 bases). Trimming took off 0 bases at V and 5 bases at J, with 14 bases between the two ends. The CDR3 runs 16 residues. Germline lookup yields CDR1 KGHSH and CDR2 LQKENI. The CDR3 nucleotides are TGTGCCAGCTCACCACCGGTTCCTCGGACAGACAATGAGCAGTTCTTC. It specifies CASSPPVPRTDNEQFF.

The chain joins TRBV7-9 to TRBJ1-4; 7 bases agree with TRBD1. This CDR3 has 18 amino acids. Germline CDR1 and CDR2: SEHNR and FQNEAQ (reference sequence). J was trimmed by 5 bases and V by 5 bases; bases with no gene match: 17. DNA for the CDR3: TGTGCCAGCAGCGCGACAGGGAGGAGTTTAGGGGGCAATGAAAAACTGTTTTTT. It is translated as CASSATGRSLGGNEKLFF. The full variable domain, its missing parts supplied by reference TRBV7-9 and TRBJ1-4, is DTGVSQNPRHKITKRGQNVTFRCDPISEHNRLYWYRQTLGQGPEFLTYFQNEAQLEKSRLLSDRFSAERPKGSFSTLEIQRTEQGDSAMYLCASSATGRSLGGNEKLFFGSGTQLSVL.

The chain recombines TRBV4-2 with TRBJ2-3, with TRBD2 matching over 8 bases. Germline V CDR1 and CDR2: LGHNA, YNFKEQ. The CDR3 loop spans 13 amino acids. V dropped 3 bases and J dropped 9; count of bases not matched to a gene: 5. CDR3 coding DNA: TGTGCCAGCAGCCACATACTAGCGGTAACGCAGTATTTT. Its translation: CASSHILAVTQYF.

This clone was detected a few times. The CDR3 DNA reads as TGTGCCAGCAGCGCCTTTAGCGGGAGGGCCCCAGATACGCAGTATTTT. Protein sequence: CASSAFSGRAPDTQYF. The chain joins TRBV9 to TRBJ2-3; TRBD2 matches 11 bases. This CDR3 has 16 amino acids. The junction had 7 bases not matched to a gene; V was cut back by 3 bases and J by 4 bases. In germline, CDR1 is SGDLS, CDR2 YYNGEE.

This clone was seen a few times. The gene calls are TRBV5-8 and TRBJ2-7; 10 bases fit TRBD1. This CDR3 spans 16 amino acids. V was clipped by 2 bases and J by 0 bases; unmatched bases: 5. Germline-derived CDR1 and CDR2 are SGHTS and YDEGEE. CDR3 DNA sequence: TGTGCCAGCAGCTTCTCGACAGGGGGCTTCTCCTACGAGCAGTACTTC. It translates to CASSFSTGGFSYEQYF.

V and J are TRBV11-3 and TRBJ2-5, with D tentatively TRBD1 (6 bases). Germline V gives CDR1 SGHNT, CDR2 YENEEA. This CDR3 comprises 15 residues. V gave up 5 bases and J gave up 4 bases, with 17 bases separating them. CDR3 sequence reads: CASSPDRVNTETQYF. The CDR3 bases are TGTGCCAGCAGCCCGGACAGAGTTAATACAGAGACCCAGTACTTC. Full variable domain (rest looked up from reference TRBV11-3 and TRBJ2-5): EAGVVQSPRYKIIEKKQPVAFWCNPISGHNTLYWYLQNLGQGPELLIRYENEEAVDDSQLPKDRFSAERLKGVDSTLKIQPAELGDSAVYLCASSPDRVNTETQYFGPGTRLLVL.

This clone was seen only a few times. The junction departs from the called germline gene at one end, perhaps through a read error. The chain uses TRBV5-8 and TRBJ2-3; 8 bases are a match to TRBD2. The CDR3 consists of 12 residues. CDR1 and CDR2 (germline): SGHTS, YDEGEE. The CDR3 DNA sequence: TGTGCCAGCAGCTTGGAAATAGCGGGAACGATGTTT. Its translation: CASSLEIAGTMF.

This clone was picked up one time. The chain joins TRBV27 to TRBJ2-3, with D unclear. The V gene lost 2 bases and the J gene lost 5 bases, with 8 bases spanning the gap. The germline V gene has CDR1 MNHEY and CDR2 SMNVEV (reference sequence). The CDR3 has 13 residues. The CDR3 region is CASSLNIVDTQYF. Written as DNA, the CDR3 is TGTGCCAGCAGTTTAAATATAGTAGATACGCAGTATTTT.

The chain uses TRBV6-5 and TRBJ2-5; 12 nucleotides align to TRBD2. V trimming: 6 bases; J trimming: 0 bases; junction bases outside the gene matches: 2. Germline-derived CDR1 and CDR2 are MNHEY and SVGAGI. The CDR3 length is 15 residues. DNA for the CDR3: TGTGCCAGCAGATGGACTAGCGGGAACCAAGAGACCCAGTACTTC. Its protein product is CASRWTSGNQETQYF.